The clone carrying this T cell receptor beta chain was seen a few times. Its antigen remains unidentified. Trimming cost V 5 bases and J 0 bases, with 8 bases left between them. CDR1 and CDR2 (germline): SGDLS, YYNGEE. The CDR3 is 13 residues long. These data originate in a study of T-cell memory formation after mild COVID-19. Study outcomes and limitations: Some clones that responded were present in memory (sampled pre-infection), which suggests cross-reactive memory joined.

TCR alpha and TCR beta cDNA libraries carrying sample barcodes and UMIs were produced by 5'RACE using constant-segment primers. TCRdb re-derived calls from the 5' RACE reads in MiXCR, one entry per CDR3 protein. The sample records roughly 170,000 distinct CDR3 sequences, 20% to 25% being singletons. The chain recombines TRBV9 with TRBJ1-1, with no clear D. The source is an adult woman who had mild COVID-19 (a few samples of this study predate the infection). Cell type and time point are not known. The material sequenced was PBMCs or a T cell subset sorted from them (not recorded which). DNA for the CDR3: TGTGCCAGCAGTGATAATTTGAACACTGAAGCTTTCTTT. Translating gives CASSDNLNTEAFF.